The T cell receptor (beta chain) under discussion was sequenced for a study of shared clonotypes between healthy human individuals. Study-wide results and caveats: The study found lower generation probabilities in non-shared clonotypes than in those shared by all four donors. Genetic and exposure-history diversity was limited by the small donor number.

Naive CD8 cells comprised CD45RO-negative, CCR7-positively selected cells, excluding terminally differentiated effector memory CD45RA+ cells. Genomic DNA (from each subset) was split evenly across several immunoSEQ plates. Clones were sequenced by immunoSEQ multiplex PCR, and TCRdb holds only the in-frame ones, with some missing. The sample yields around 2,000,000 clones, about 95% seen once. Note on this clone: The antigen remains undetermined. The same CDR3 can be traced to other DNA sequences in this sample.

The sequenced sample consisted of naive CD8+ T cells sorted from blood. The TCR originated in a man between 18 and 29 years old in good health.

The DNA of the CDR3 is TGCGCCAGCAGTGACCCGGATTCACCCCTCCACTTT. It translates to CASSDPDSPLHF. This rearrangement joins TRBV10-1 to TRBJ1-6, with no clear D. With 3 bases removed from V and 8 bases from J, the gap between germline ends came to 5 bases. The CDR3 is 12 amino acids. The germline V gene has CDR1 WNHNN and CDR2 SYGVQD (reference sequence).